A selection of T cell receptor beta chains follows, all from one sample in a study of blood T cell repertoires in COVID-19. Profiling relied on immunoSEQ multiplex PCR, and the TCRdb table lists in-frame clones only, not all of them. The table shows 350,000 to 450,000 clones, with 70% to 90% occurring only once. The sequencing input was peripheral blood. The origin of the receptors is a woman between 55 and 75 years old with COVID-19, enrolled during active disease. Each CDR3 is given with its conserved first and last residue. A D gene is named only where the DNA matches it firmly. Some rows mark clone size as missing; the rest say once, few, many or name a class of expanded clone.

J gene: TRBJ1-1
D gene: NA
V gene: TRBV5-6
clone size: NA
CDR3 DNA: TGTGCCAGCAGCCCAGTAGGGGGCACTGAAGCTTTCTTT
CDR3 protein: CASSPVGGTEAFF

J gene: TRBJ2-1
D gene: TRBD2
V gene: TRBV7-8
clone size: NA
CDR3 DNA: TGTGCCAGCAGCTCCACTAGCGGGGGGGTTAATGAGCAGTTCTTC
CDR3 protein: CASSSTSGGVNEQFF

J gene: TRBJ1-1
D gene: TRBD1
V gene: TRBV2
clone size: NA
CDR3 DNA: TGTGCCAGCAAGATCGACCAGGGACAGGCCCGAAGGGCTTTCTTT
CDR3 protein: CASKIDQGQARRAFF

J gene: TRBJ1-1
D gene: NA
V gene: TRBV5-1
clone size: NA
CDR3 DNA: TGCGCCAGCAGCCCCGGACAGTGGGAGAACACTGAAGCTTTCTTT
CDR3 protein: CASSPGQWENTEAFF

J gene: TRBJ1-4
D gene: TRBD1
V gene: TRBV10-3
clone size: NA
CDR3 DNA: TGTGCCATCGGAAGAACAGGGGCGCTTAATGAAAAACTGTTTTTT
CDR3 protein: CAIGRTGALNEKLFF

J gene: TRBJ2-3
D gene: TRBD2
V gene: TRBV9
clone size: once
CDR3 DNA: TGTGCCAGCAGCGAGGGACTAGTTATCTCAGATACGCAGTATTTT
CDR3 protein: CASSEGLVISDTQYF

J gene: TRBJ2-2
D gene: NA
V gene: TRBV18
clone size: NA
CDR3 DNA: TGTGCCAGCTCCCAGATAGGAGGGCAGGACACCGGGGAGCTGTTTTTT
CDR3 protein: CASSQIGGQDTGELFF

J gene: TRBJ1-3
D gene: TRBD1
V gene: TRBV19
clone size: few
CDR3 DNA: TGTGCCAGTAGTGGGGACAGACGGTCCTCTGGAAACACCATATATTTT
CDR3 protein: CASSGDRRSSGNTIYF

J gene: TRBJ1-1
D gene: TRBD1
V gene: TRBV3-1/TRBV3-2
clone size: NA
CDR3 DNA: TGTGCCAGCAGCCGACTCCTCCGGGACAGTCCGGTTCCTGAAGCTTTCTTT
CDR3 protein: CASSRLLRDSPVPEAFF

J gene: TRBJ1-6
D gene: NA
V gene: TRBV13
clone size: NA
CDR3 DNA: TGTGCCAGCAGCTTAGACCGTAAAATGGGGTTAAGGGGACCCCTCCACTTT
CDR3 protein: CASSLDRKMGLRGPLHF

J gene: TRBJ1-4
D gene: NA
V gene: TRBV6-5
clone size: NA
CDR3 DNA: TGTGCCAGCACGCGGGGAGCTAATGAAAAACTGTTTTTT
CDR3 protein: CASTRGANEKLFF

J gene: TRBJ2-2
D gene: NA
V gene: TRBV9
clone size: NA
CDR3 DNA: TGTGCCAGCAGCGTAGCCCCAGCAGGGTCAATGGTTGGGGAGCTGTTTTTT
CDR3 protein: CASSVAPAGSMVGELFF

J gene: TRBJ1-5
D gene: NA
V gene: TRBV6-2/TRBV6-3
clone size: few
CDR3 DNA: TGTGCCAGCAGTTCCGGTCAGCCCCAGCATTTT
CDR3 protein: CASSSGQPQHF

J gene: TRBJ1-1
D gene: TRBD1
V gene: TRBV9
clone size: NA
CDR3 DNA: TGTGCCAGCAGCGGGATAGGGACAGTAATAACTGAAGCTTTCTTT
CDR3 protein: CASSGIGTVITEAFF

J gene: TRBJ2-5
D gene: NA
V gene: TRBV5-1
clone size: NA
CDR3 DNA: TGCGCCAGCAGTTATGGACAGCAAGAGACCCAGTACTTC
CDR3 protein: CASSYGQQETQYF

J gene: TRBJ1-1
D gene: NA
V gene: TRBV7-2
clone size: NA
CDR3 DNA: TGTGCCAGCAGCTTGCCACAAAACACTGAAGCTTTCTTT
CDR3 protein: CASSLPQNTEAFF

J gene: TRBJ1-3
D gene: TRBD1
V gene: TRBV5-1
clone size: NA
CDR3 DNA: TGCGCCAGCAGCCCGACAGGGGGCAGGGGAAACACCATATATTTT
CDR3 protein: CASSPTGGRGNTIYF

J gene: TRBJ1-2
D gene: TRBD1
V gene: TRBV4-3
clone size: NA
CDR3 DNA: TGCGCCAGCAGCCAGGGACAGCTCTATGGCTACACCTTC
CDR3 protein: CASSQGQLYGYTF

J gene: TRBJ2-5
D gene: NA
V gene: TRBV7-6
clone size: once
CDR3 DNA: TGTGCCAGCGGCCTTGGGCAGCAAGAGACCCAGTACTTC
CDR3 protein: CASGLGQQETQYF

J gene: TRBJ2-2
D gene: NA
V gene: TRBV19
clone size: NA
CDR3 DNA: TGTGCCAGTAGTGCCGCGGGGTACACCGGGGAGCTGTTTTTT
CDR3 protein: CASSAAGYTGELFF

J gene: TRBJ2-7
D gene: TRBD2
V gene: TRBV7-2
clone size: NA
CDR3 DNA: TGTGCCAGCAGCTTACTTCTTAGCGGGGCTGCCTACGAGCAGTACTTC
CDR3 protein: CASSLLLSGAAYEQYF

J gene: TRBJ1-1
D gene: NA
V gene: TRBV5-4
clone size: once
CDR3 DNA: TGTGCCAGCAGCTTGGGACAGGACGGGTTGGGTGAAGCTTTCTTT
CDR3 protein: CASSLGQDGLGEAFF

J gene: TRBJ2-3
D gene: TRBD2
V gene: TRBV3-1/TRBV3-2
clone size: NA
CDR3 DNA: TGTGCCAGCAGCCAATTGGGAGCGGGGGGGCAGGGCACAGATACGCAGTATTTT
CDR3 protein: CASSQLGAGGQGTDTQYF

J gene: TRBJ1-5
D gene: NA
V gene: TRBV27
clone size: NA
CDR3 DNA: TGTGCCAGCAGTCCCGCGGGTTCGTACAGCAATCAGCCCCAGCATTTT
CDR3 protein: CASSPAGSYSNQPQHF

J gene: TRBJ2-7
D gene: TRBD2
V gene: TRBV5-6
clone size: once
CDR3 DNA: TGTGCCAGCAGCTTGGCCGGGACTACTTCGGAGCAGTACTTC
CDR3 protein: CASSLAGTTSEQYF

J gene: TRBJ1-5
D gene: TRBD1
V gene: TRBV6-5
clone size: NA
CDR3 DNA: TGTGCCAGCAGTCCCGACAGGGTGAGCAATCAGCCCCAGCATTTT
CDR3 protein: CASSPDRVSNQPQHF

J gene: TRBJ2-3
D gene: NA
V gene: TRBV11-2
clone size: NA
CDR3 DNA: TGTGCCAGCAGTTCGGACAGTGGTCGGACGCAGTATTTT
CDR3 protein: CASSSDSGRTQYF

J gene: TRBJ2-3
D gene: TRBD1
V gene: TRBV25-1
clone size: NA
CDR3 DNA: TGTGCCAGCAGTGGCGACAGGGGCTACACAGATACGCAGTATTTT
CDR3 protein: CASSGDRGYTDTQYF

J gene: TRBJ1-6
D gene: TRBD1
V gene: TRBV11-3
clone size: NA
CDR3 DNA: TGTGCCAGCAGCCACAGGACAGGGCGTAATTCACCCCTCCACTTT
CDR3 protein: CASSHRTGRNSPLHF